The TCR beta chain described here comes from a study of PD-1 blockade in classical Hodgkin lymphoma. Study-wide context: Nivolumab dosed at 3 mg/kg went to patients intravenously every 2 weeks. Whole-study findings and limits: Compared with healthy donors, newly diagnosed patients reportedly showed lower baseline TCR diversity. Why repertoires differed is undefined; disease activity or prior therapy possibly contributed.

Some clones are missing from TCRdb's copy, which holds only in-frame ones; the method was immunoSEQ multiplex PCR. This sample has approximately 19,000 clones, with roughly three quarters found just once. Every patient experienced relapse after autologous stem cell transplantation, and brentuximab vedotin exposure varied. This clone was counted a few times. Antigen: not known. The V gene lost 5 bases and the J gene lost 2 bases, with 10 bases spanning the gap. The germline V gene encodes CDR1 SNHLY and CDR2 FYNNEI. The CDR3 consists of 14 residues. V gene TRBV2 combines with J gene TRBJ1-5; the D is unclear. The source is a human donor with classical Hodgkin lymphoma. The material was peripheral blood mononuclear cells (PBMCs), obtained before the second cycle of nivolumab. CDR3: CASSYSNRNQPQHF. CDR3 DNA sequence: TGTGCCAGCAGTTACTCCAATCGCAATCAGCCCCAGCATTTT.